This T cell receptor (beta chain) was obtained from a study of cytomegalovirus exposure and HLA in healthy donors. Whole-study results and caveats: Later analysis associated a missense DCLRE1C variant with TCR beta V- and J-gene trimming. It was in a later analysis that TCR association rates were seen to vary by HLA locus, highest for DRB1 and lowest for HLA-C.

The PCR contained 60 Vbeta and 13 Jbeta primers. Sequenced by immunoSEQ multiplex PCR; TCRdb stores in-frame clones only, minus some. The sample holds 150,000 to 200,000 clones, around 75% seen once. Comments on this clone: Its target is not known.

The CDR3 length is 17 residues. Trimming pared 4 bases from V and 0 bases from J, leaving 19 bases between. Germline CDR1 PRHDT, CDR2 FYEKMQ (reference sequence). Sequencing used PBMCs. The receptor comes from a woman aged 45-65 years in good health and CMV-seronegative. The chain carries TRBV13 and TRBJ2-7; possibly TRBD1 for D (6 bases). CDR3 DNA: TGTGCCAGCAGCTCCAGAAGCTCGACAGGCAGCTCCTACGAGCAGTACTTC. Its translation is CASSSRSSTGSSYEQYF.